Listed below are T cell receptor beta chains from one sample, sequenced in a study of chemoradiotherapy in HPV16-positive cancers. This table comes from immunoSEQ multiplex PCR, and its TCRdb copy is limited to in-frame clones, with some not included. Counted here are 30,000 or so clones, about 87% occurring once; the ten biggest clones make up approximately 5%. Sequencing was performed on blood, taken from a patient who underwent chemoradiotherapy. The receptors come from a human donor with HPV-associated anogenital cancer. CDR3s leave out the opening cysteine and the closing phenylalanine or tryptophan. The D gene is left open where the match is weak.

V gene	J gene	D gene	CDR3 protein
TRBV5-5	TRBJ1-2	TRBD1	ASSPGTGSRNYGYT
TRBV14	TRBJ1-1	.	ASSTRTGTRDTEAF
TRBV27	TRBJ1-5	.	ASSLSLFSNQPQH
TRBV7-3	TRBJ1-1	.	ASSPTQNTEAF
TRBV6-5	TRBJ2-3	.	ASIPTGSNTQY
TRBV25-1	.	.	ASANYWVLYEQY
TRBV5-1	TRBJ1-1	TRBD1	ASSLASSGQGAVEAF
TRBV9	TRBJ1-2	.	ASSVSEVSYGYT
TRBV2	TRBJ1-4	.	ASSEAAGGGGEKLF
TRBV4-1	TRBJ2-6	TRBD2	ASSPGLAGSGANVLT
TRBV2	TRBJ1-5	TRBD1	ASSQMGTGLNQPQH
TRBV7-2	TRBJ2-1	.	ASSNADEQF
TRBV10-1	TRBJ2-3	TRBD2	ASSEIGSGTLDTQY
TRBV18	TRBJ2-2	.	ASSPRAGDTGELF
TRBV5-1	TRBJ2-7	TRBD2	ASSLTLAGGHEQY